One and the same sample provided the 25 T cell receptor beta chains below, sequenced in a study of cytomegalovirus exposure and HLA in healthy donors. PCR was performed using 60 Vbeta and 13 Jbeta primers. Repertoires were generated with immunoSEQ multiplex PCR, while TCRdb's copy carries only in-frame clones and drops some. Of about 100,000 clones in the sample, roughly three quarters were seen once. The material sequenced was PBMCs. The receptors originated from a female donor in good health and CMV-seropositive.

The V call is TRBV6-5, the J call TRBJ1-1; maybe TRBD1 (5 bases). The germline V gene has CDR1 MNHEY and CDR2 SVGAGI. The V end was cut by 2 bases, the J end by 4 bases, with 14 bases between. This CDR3 has 15 residues. The CDR3 nucleotides are TGTGCCAGCAGTTACCCTTCAGCAGGGATCACTGAAGCTTTCTTT. Protein sequence: CASSYPSAGITEAFF.

V gene TRBV19 combines with J gene TRBJ1-5, with 9 bases that match TRBD1. CDR1 is LNHDA, CDR2 SQIVND, per germline (reference sequence). This CDR3 spans 17 amino acids. V shed 5 bases and J 3 bases; nucleotides not matched to a gene: 11. The CDR3 region has the DNA TGTGCCAGTAGTTCCCCCTCGACAGGGGGAAACAATCAGCCCCAGCATTTT. Its translation: CASSSPSTGGNNQPQHF.

This clone was seen only once. V gene TRBV2 combines with J gene TRBJ2-5; 12 nucleotides line up with TRBD2. Trimming removed 6 bases from V and 4 bases from J; junction bases left unmatched: 9. CDR3 length: 16 residues. Germline assignment: CDR1 SNHLY and CDR2 FYNNEI. The CDR3 DNA sequence: TGTGCCAGCAGGCCAACTCCGACTAGCGGGAGAGAGACCCAGTACTTC. Amino acid sequence: CASRPTPTSGRETQYF.

V is TRBV6-1 and J is TRBJ2-3; D perhaps matches TRBD2 (5 bases). This CDR3 has 11 residues. Trimming cost V 7 bases and J 6 bases, with 8 bases left between them. From germline, CDR1 is MNHNS and CDR2 SASEGT. Written as DNA, the CDR3 is TGTGCCAGCATGCGAGGGGATACGCAGTATTTT. Translated: CASMRGDTQYF.

The chain combines TRBV18 with TRBJ1-2, with TRBD1 matching over 9 bases. V dropped 4 bases and J dropped 0; count of bases not matched to a gene: 6. The germline V gene has CDR1 KGHSH and CDR2 LQKENI. CDR3 length: 16 amino acids. Written as DNA, the CDR3 is TGTGCCAGCTCACTGTCGGGACAGGGAACTAACTATGGCTACACCTTC. Its protein product is CASSLSGQGTNYGYTF.

This clone was detected once. The chain joins TRBV6-1 to TRBJ2-2; 8 nucleotides align to TRBD2. The trim removed 3 bases at V and 9 bases at J, leaving 12 bases unmatched. The germline V gene encodes CDR1 MNHNS and CDR2 SASEGT. This CDR3 has 16 residues. The CDR3 nucleotides read TGTGCCAGCAGTGAGGAAGGACTAGCCCACCGCAGGGAGCTGTTTTTT. It specifies CASSEEGLAHRRELFF.

This clone was seen a handful of times. The chain recombines TRBV5-5 with TRBJ1-4; 8 nucleotides agree with TRBD1. Germline-derived CDR1 and CDR2 are SGHKS and YYEKEE (reference sequence). CDR3 length: 15 amino acids. The V and J ends lost 0 bases and 8 bases, in that order; junction bases with no gene match: 6. In nucleotides, the CDR3 is TGTGCCAGCAGCTTGGGGGGGGCAGGGGGCGAAAAACTGTTTTTT. Its translation is CASSLGGAGGEKLFF.

This clone showed up just once. J is TRBJ2-7 and V is TRBV29-1, with D possibly matching TRBD1 (5 bases). The CDR3 has 14 residues. V lost 1 base and J 2 bases, leaving 12 bases between the germline ends. Germline V gives CDR1 SQVTM, CDR2 ANQGSEA. CDR3 loop: CSVEGTSDTYEQYF. CDR3 DNA sequence: TGCAGCGTTGAAGGGACATCTGATACCTACGAGCAGTACTTC.

The gene calls are TRBV5-1 and TRBJ1-1, with TRBD1 identical over 8 bases. The CDR3 runs 15 residues. V shed 4 bases, J shed 5 bases, and the junction held 10 bases outside the gene matches. Germline V gene lookup returns CDR1 SGHRS and CDR2 YFSETQ. The CDR3 coding sequence is TGCGCCAGCAGCAAAGGGCAGGGGGCGTTGACTGAAGCTTTCTTT. It yields the protein CASSKGQGALTEAFF.

CDR3 nucleotide sequence: TGTGCCTGGAGTTACGTAGGGGGTACGGGCCGCACAGATACGCAGTATTTT. Translating gives CAWSYVGGTGRTDTQYF. V and J are TRBV30 and TRBJ2-3; maybe TRBD1 (6 bases). V gave up 2 bases and J gave up 1 base, with 19 bases separating them. Germline CDR1 GTSNPN, CDR2 SVGIG (reference sequence). The CDR3 length is 17 residues.

This clone has a handful of counts. V and J are TRBV5-1 and TRBJ1-2; D remains ambiguous. Germline V gene lookup returns CDR1 SGHRS and CDR2 YFSETQ. There are 13 residues in the CDR3. V was shortened by 0 bases and J by 3 bases, with 6 bases between the two germline ends. The CDR3 DNA reads TGCGCCAGCAGCTTGGACGGGGACTATGGCTACACCTTC. This gives the protein CASSLDGDYGYTF.

This clone was seen a single time. The chain links TRBV7-8 to TRBJ2-7; no definite D call. Trimming cost V 4 bases and J 7 bases, with 11 bases left between them. This CDR3 is 12 amino acids long. Germline-derived CDR1 and CDR2 are SGHVS and FQNEAQ. In DNA, the CDR3 is TGTGCCAGCAGCTCCCTAATTGAGGAGCAGTACTTC. Amino acids: CASSSLIEEQYF.

The chain links TRBV30 to TRBJ2-7; D is possibly TRBD1 (6 bases). The length of the CDR3 is 15 residues. In germline, CDR1 is GTSNPN, CDR2 SVGIG (reference sequence). V gave up 4 bases and J gave up 1 base, with 17 bases separating them. The DNA of the CDR3 is TGTGCCTGGAATCTGGACAGCCGCCATTCCTACGAGCAGTACTTC. The encoded protein is CAWNLDSRHSYEQYF.

The gene calls are TRBV5-4 and TRBJ2-1, with 8 nucleotides matching TRBD2. There are 15 residues in the CDR3. The J segment lost 2 bases and the V segment lost 0 bases, leaving 1 base of the junction unmatched. From germline, CDR1 is SGHNT and CDR2 YYREEE (reference sequence). CDR3 DNA: TGTGCCAGCAGCTTGGCGGGGGGGACCTACAATGAGCAGTTCTTC. Its protein product is CASSLAGGTYNEQFF. The full variable domain, with the rest looked up from reference TRBV5-4 and TRBJ2-1, is ETGVTQSPTHLIKTRGQQVTLRCSSQSGHNTVSWYQQALGQGPQFIFQYYREEENGRGNFPPRFSGLQFPNYSSELNVNALELDDSALYLCASSLAGGTYNEQFFGPGTRLTVL.

The chain joins TRBV6-5 to TRBJ1-4; maybe TRBD1 (6 bases). The ends were cut back, 6 bases at V and 8 bases at J, with 16 bases in the middle. Looked up from germline, CDR1 is MNHEY and CDR2 is SVGAGI. The CDR3 consists of 14 residues. The CDR3 DNA sequence: TGTGCCAGCAGCCCCCGGGACAACTCGGAAAAACTGTTTTTT. Protein sequence: CASSPRDNSEKLFF.

This clone has just a few counts. This rearrangement joins TRBV30 to TRBJ1-2; weak D call: TRBD1 (6 bases). Looked up from germline, CDR1 is GTSNPN and CDR2 is SVGIG (reference sequence). The CDR3 has 13 amino acids. With 2 bases removed from V and 4 bases from J, the gap between germline ends came to 11 bases. In DNA, the CDR3 is TGTGCCTGGAGTACCAGGGGTGGCTATGGCTACACCTTC. It encodes CAWSTRGGYGYTF.

The CDR3 nucleotides are TGCGCCAGCAGCTTGGGACAGGGATGGGGAGATACGCAGTATTTT. Translation gives CASSLGQGWGDTQYF. The rearrangement uses TRBV5-1 and TRBJ2-3, with TRBD1 identical over 7 bases. The V and J ends lost 0 bases and 5 bases, in that order; junction bases with no gene match: 6. Germline V gene sequence: CDR1 SGHRS, CDR2 YFSETQ. The CDR3 consists of 15 residues. The variable domain in full, completed from reference TRBV5-1 and TRBJ2-3, reads KAGVTQTPRYLIKTRGQQVTLSCSPISGHRSVSWYQQTPGQGLQFLFEYFSETQRNKGNFPGRFSGRQFSNSRSEMNVSTLELGDSALYLCASSLGQGWGDTQYFGPGTRLTVL.

V gene TRBV30 combines with J gene TRBJ2-7; 9 nucleotides agree with TRBD1. J was trimmed by 4 bases and V by 2 bases; bases with no gene match: 6. CDR3 length equals 14 residues. Germline lookup yields CDR1 GTSNPN and CDR2 SVGIG (reference sequence). The CDR3 sequence: CAWSLGTGWYEQYF. In DNA, the CDR3 is TGTGCCTGGAGTTTAGGGACAGGGTGGTACGAGCAGTACTTC.

This clone occurred a few times. The V gene is TRBV23-1, the J gene TRBJ1-5, with D hard to call. TRBV23-1 qualifies as an ORF whose function is uncertain. Trimming took off 0 bases at V and 7 bases at J, with 10 bases between the two ends. The CDR3 is 14 residues long. The DNA of the CDR3 is TGCGCCAGCAGTCAATCTCGGGGTCACCAGCCCCAGCATTTT. Its protein is CASSQSRGHQPQHF.

V is TRBV2 and J is TRBJ1-3; 7 bases match TRBD1. The trim removed 6 bases at V and 2 bases at J, leaving 7 bases unmatched. The CDR3 sequence is 15 residues long. The germline V gene has CDR1 SNHLY and CDR2 FYNNEI. CDR3 residues: CASSDRVLTGNTIYF. The CDR3 nucleotides read TGTGCCAGCAGCGACAGGGTTTTGACTGGAAACACCATATATTTT.

The V call is TRBV2, the J call TRBJ1-2, with D hard to call. The CDR3 totals 10 residues. Germline V gene sequence: CDR1 SNHLY, CDR2 FYNNEI. V lost 8 bases, J lost 3 bases, and 4 bases lay in between. The CDR3 nucleotides are TGTGCCAGCCAGGACTATGGCTACACCTTC. This sequence encodes CASQDYGYTF.

The chain employs TRBV11-3 and TRBJ2-7; 12 nucleotides line up with TRBD1. In germline, CDR1 is SGHNT, CDR2 YENEEA. J was trimmed by 2 bases and V by 5 bases; bases with no gene match: 7. CDR3 length: 16 residues. The CDR3 DNA reads TGTGCCAGCAGCCCGGGACAGGGGGCGAGGGCCTACGAGCAGTACTTC. It translates to CASSPGQGARAYEQYF.

Worth noting for this clone: The same CDR3 arises from other DNA sequences in this sample as well. This chain links TRBV30 with TRBJ1-1, with TRBD1 as a possible D gene (5 bases). Deletions cut 4 bases from V and 2 bases from J, with 8 bases between. The CDR3 sequence is 12 residues long. Per the germline V gene, CDR1 is GTSNPN and CDR2 is SVGIG (reference sequence). The chain's CDR3 is CAWKQVNTEAFF. CDR3 in DNA: TGTGCCTGGAAACAGGTAAACACTGAAGCTTTCTTT.

In its sample, this clone was seen a few times. The V call is TRBV30, the J call TRBJ2-2, with D uncertain. The ends were cut back, 3 bases at V and 8 bases at J, with 7 bases in the middle. The CDR3 spans 11 residues. Germline V CDR1 and CDR2: GTSNPN, SVGIG (reference sequence). CDR3 in amino acids: CAWSPGGELFF. In DNA form, the CDR3 reads TGTGCCTGGAGCCCAGGAGGGGAGCTGTTTTTT.

A word on this clone: One end of the junction fails to match germline, which may point to a read error. The chain carries TRBV7-9 and TRBJ2-1, with D unclear. CDR1 and CDR2 (germline): SEHNR, FQNEAQ (reference sequence). CDR3 length: 14 residues. The CDR3 spells CSSSSLGHHSEQFF. The CDR3 DNA reads TGTTCCAGCAGCTCCCTGGGCCACCACAGTGAGCAGTTCTTC.